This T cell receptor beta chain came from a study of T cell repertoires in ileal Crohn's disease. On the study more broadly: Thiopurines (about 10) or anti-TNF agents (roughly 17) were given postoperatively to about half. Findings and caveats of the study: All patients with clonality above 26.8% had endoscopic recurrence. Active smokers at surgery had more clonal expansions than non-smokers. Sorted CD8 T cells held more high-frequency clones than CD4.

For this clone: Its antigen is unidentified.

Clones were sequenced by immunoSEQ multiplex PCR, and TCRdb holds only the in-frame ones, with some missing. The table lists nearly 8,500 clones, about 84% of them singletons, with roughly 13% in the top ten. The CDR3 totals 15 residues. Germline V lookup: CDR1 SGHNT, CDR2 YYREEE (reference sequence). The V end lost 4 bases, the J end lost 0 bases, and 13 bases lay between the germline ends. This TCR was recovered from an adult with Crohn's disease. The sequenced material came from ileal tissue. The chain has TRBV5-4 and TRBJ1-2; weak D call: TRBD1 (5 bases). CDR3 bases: TGTGCCAGCAGCGTCAAGGGACCCGCTAACTATGGCTACACCTTC. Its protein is CASSVKGPANYGYTF.